This paragraph covers one TCR beta chain sequence. Its antigen remains unknown. The data derive from a study of T cell repertoires in cytomegalovirus infection. The CDR3 spans 15 residues. The V end lost 0 bases, the J end lost 2 bases, and 11 bases lay between the germline ends. Germline V lookup: CDR1 SGHAT, CDR2 FQNNGV. TCRdb independently ran MiXCR on the reads; one entry per CDR3 protein. Of about 220,000 distinct CDR3 sequences listed, roughly two fifths are singletons. The TCR was taken from a human donor in good health (CMV status not recorded). Some clones in this sample may be carry-over from other donors' samples. V gene TRBV11-2 combines with J gene TRBJ2-7; D unclear. Sequencing used CD8+ T cells from cultured PBMCs, obtained from culture after CMV antigen stimulation. CDR3 DNA sequence: TGTGCCAGCAGCTTAGAGGGCAGCTCGACCTACGAGCAGTACTTC. Translation: CASSLEGSSTYEQYF.